This TCR beta chain is drawn from a study of cytomegalovirus exposure and HLA in healthy donors. Regarding the study as a whole: It was about 180 TCR beta chains that were listed as cytomegalovirus-associated. Links to common viral pathogens appeared, in a later analysis, for several of the most significant clusters. TCR beta V segments were, for the most part, productive about 87% or about 30% of the time in an earlier analysis. Researchers reported in a later analysis that a missense DCLRE1C variant was tied to TCR beta V- and J-gene trimming.

On this clone: Its specificity is unknown. Sequence at one end of the junction differs from germline and may be a read error.

From germline, CDR1 is SGHRS and CDR2 YFSETQ. The CDR3 runs 15 residues. 60 Vbeta and 13 Jbeta primers were used in PCR. Repertoires were generated with immunoSEQ multiplex PCR, while TCRdb's copy carries only in-frame clones and drops some. The data hold 150,000 to 200,000 clones, with roughly 80% observed a single time. The sample taken for sequencing was PBMCs. This clonotype originated in a middle-aged woman in good health and CMV-seronegative. This sequence joins TRBV5-1 and TRBJ2-6, with D tentatively TRBD1 (6 bases). CDR3 DNA sequence: TGCGCCAGCAAGTCCGTGGACAGTGGGGCCAACGGCCTGACTTTC. Amino acid sequence: CASKSVDSGANGLTF.